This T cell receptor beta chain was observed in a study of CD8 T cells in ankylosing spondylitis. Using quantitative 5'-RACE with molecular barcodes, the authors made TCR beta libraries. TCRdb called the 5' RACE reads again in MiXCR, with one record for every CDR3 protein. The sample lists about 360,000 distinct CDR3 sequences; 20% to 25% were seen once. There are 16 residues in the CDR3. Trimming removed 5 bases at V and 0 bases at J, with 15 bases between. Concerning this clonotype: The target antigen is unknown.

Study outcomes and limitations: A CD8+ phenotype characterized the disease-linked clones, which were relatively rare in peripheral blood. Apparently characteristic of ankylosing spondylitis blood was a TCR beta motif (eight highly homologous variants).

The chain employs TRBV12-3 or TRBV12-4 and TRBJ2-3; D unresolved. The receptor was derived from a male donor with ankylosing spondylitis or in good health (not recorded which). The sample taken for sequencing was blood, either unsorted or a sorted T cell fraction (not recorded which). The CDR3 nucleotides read TGTGCCAGCAGTCCCCTCGGCGGATCTAGCACAGATACGCAGTATTTT. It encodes CASSPLGGSSTDTQYF.